This T cell receptor beta chain was profiled in a study of early T cells in non-severe SARS-CoV-2 infection. V shed 0 bases and J 1 base; nucleotides not matched to a gene: 0. The CDR3 is 16 residues long. Germline loops: CDR1 LGHNA, CDR2 YSLEER. This clonotype was recorded at least ten times. TCRdb redid the calling of the 5' RACE reads with MiXCR, one entry per CDR3 protein. The sample includes 55,000 to 65,000 distinct CDR3 sequences, less than 14% seen only once; the top ten take under 2%. The material sequenced was whole blood. This receptor was taken from an adult who was a healthcare worker with PCR-confirmed SARS-CoV-2 infection or an uninfected control (not recorded which). The chain uses TRBV4-3 and TRBJ2-1, with TRBD1 identical over 10 bases. CDR3 in amino acids: CASSQEGQGSYNEQFF. The CDR3 region has the DNA TGCGCCAGCAGCCAAGAGGGACAGGGGTCCTACAATGAGCAGTTCTTC.